This T cell receptor beta chain emerged from a study of human T cells and chemical hapten exposure. Study overall: Patch tests applied 0.01% DPC to the upper back and were scored after 6 days. Whole-study findings and limits: Expanded TCRs made up significantly more big CDR3 similarity clusters than controls did.

The CDR3 is made up of 15 amino acids. Trimming removed 6 bases from V and 6 bases from J, with 20 bases in between. TCRdb itself ran the RACE reads through MiXCR, one entry per CDR3 protein. Among 60,000 to 70,000 distinct CDR3 sequences, 10% to 11% were seen once, and the ten largest hold roughly 5.3%. This clonotype was observed many times. Antigen: not known. The sample's time point: pre-sensitization, week 0. This sample's treatment: therapeutic diphenylcyclopropenone sensitization with weekly scalp DPC. The chain is built from TRBV12-3 or TRBV12-4 and TRBJ1-1, with D tentatively TRBD1 (5 bases). The TCR comes from a woman between 45 and 60 years old with alopecia areata. Some clones in this sample may be carry-over from other donors' samples. This sample comprised whole blood, obtained in connection with sensitization to the hapten diphenylcyclopropenone (DPC). CDR3 in amino acids: CASSPGDFAWAEAFF. CDR3 DNA sequence: TGTGCCAGCAGCCCCGGGGACTTTGCCTGGGCTGAAGCTTTCTTT.